This T cell receptor beta chain comes out of a study of beta chain features in type 1 diabetes. Study-level background: All samples yielded roughly 110 million examined sorted cells.

This clone was found a few times. The target antigen is unknown. At the DNA level, this CDR3 is encoded by other sequences in the same sample as well. The entirety of the isolated RNA underwent reverse transcription, so expressed TCRB transcripts were sequenced. Sequencing used immunoSEQ multiplex PCR; TCRdb keeps in-frame clones, though not all of them. The table records 200,000 to 250,000 clones, around a quarter of them present only once. The CDR3 runs 12 residues. V was trimmed by 3 bases and J by 7 bases, leaving 10 bases between them. Germline CDR1 GTSNPN, CDR2 SVGIG (reference sequence). General study points: High-TCR-expressing cells could be over-represented by cDNA sequencing. In these data, an HLA type influence on TCRB rearrangement remained unresolved.

The TCR originated in a man aged 30-40 years in good health. This chain joins TRBV30 and TRBJ2-1; TRBD2 is a possible D gene (6 bases). Sequencing was done on a sample of central memory CD4+ T cells from blood. CDR3 DNA sequence: TGTGCCTGGAGCCCCGGGAGTAATGAGCAGTTCTTC. This sequence encodes CAWSPGSNEQFF. Filled out from reference TRBV30 and TRBJ2-1, the complete variable domain reads SQTIHQWPATLVQPVGSPLSLECTVEGTSNPNLYWYRQAAGRGLQLLFYSVGIGQISSEVPQNLSASRPQDRQFILSSKKLLLSDSGFYLCAWSPGSNEQFFGPGTRLTVL.